This T cell receptor beta chain was found in a study of blood T cell repertoires in COVID-19. Study-wide background: COVID-19 samples, acute and convalescent, were from the United States, Italy and Spain. In each case, the material was cDNA or gDNA derived from T cells, B-cell-depleted T cells, or PBMCs.

The sample holds one count of this clone. Study processing details: Quantification of nucleated cells was approximated via reference gene primer amplification. Assay used: immunoSEQ multiplex PCR; TCRdb lists only in-frame clones, some missing. Clonal size and the V and J genes are those of that table, whereas D and trimming came from the DNA. The repertoire holds approximately 4,000 clones, roughly nine tenths seen once, with 6% to 9% in the top ten. Germline V gives CDR1 LNHNV, CDR2 YYDKDF (reference sequence). Trimming stripped 1 base from V and 6 bases from J, with 15 bases between. The CDR3 has 16 residues.

This clonotype originated in a man between 45 and 60 years old with active COVID-19. Input material: peripheral blood. V is TRBV15 and J is TRBJ1-4; tentative D call: TRBD1 (6 bases). CDR3 region: CATSRGNQGWDEKLFF. The DNA of the CDR3 is TGTGCCACCAGCAGAGGAAATCAGGGGTGGGATGAAAAACTGTTTTTT. Combining the CDR3 with reference TRBV15 and TRBJ1-4 gives the whole variable domain DAMVIQNPRYQVTQFGKPVTLSCSQTLNHNVMYWYQQKSSQAPKLLFHYYDKDFNNEADTPDNFQSRRPNTSFCFLDIRSPGLGDTAMYLCATSRGNQGWDEKLFFGSGTQLSVL.